Shown below are 12 T cell receptor beta chains from a single sample sequenced in a study of blood T cell repertoires in COVID-19. This table comes from immunoSEQ multiplex PCR, and its TCRdb copy is limited to in-frame clones, with some not included. The data show about 100,000 clones, 91% seen once. Sequences were obtained from peripheral blood. The receptors stem from a human donor with active COVID-19. The donor label of this sample is uncertain.

The chain links TRBV5-6 to TRBJ2-1; 7 nucleotides agree with TRBD2. In germline, CDR1 is SGHDT, CDR2 YYEEEE. The CDR3 length is 16 residues. J lost 6 bases, V lost 0 bases, and 9 bases had no gene match. The CDR3 reads CASSLEGRGLINEQFF. As DNA, the CDR3 is TGTGCCAGCAGCTTGGAGGGGCGGGGGTTGATCAATGAGCAGTTCTTC.

The gene calls are TRBV5-1 and TRBJ1-1, with a tentative D call TRBD1 (6 bases). Trimming took off 4 bases at V and 1 base at J, with 11 bases between the two ends. Germline CDR1 SGHRS, CDR2 YFSETQ. This CDR3 comprises 14 residues. DNA for the CDR3: TGCGCCAGCAGCCTGGCACAGGGGAACACTGAAGCTTTCTTT. Translating it yields CASSLAQGNTEAFF.

The chain links TRBV6-6 to TRBJ1-6; TRBD1 aligns across 7 bases. This CDR3 contains 14 residues. CDR1 MNHNY and CDR2 SVGAGI come from the germline V gene (reference sequence). V trimming: 6 bases; J trimming: 6 bases; junction bases outside the gene matches: 5. CDR3: CASRETGTNSPLHF. The DNA of the CDR3 is TGTGCCAGCAGAGAGACAGGGACTAATTCACCCCTCCACTTT.

The chain recombines TRBV19 with TRBJ2-3; D is possibly TRBD1 (5 bases). The germline CDR1 and CDR2 sequences are LNHDA and SQIVND (reference sequence). This CDR3 is built from 17 residues. V lost 5 bases to trimming and J lost 2 bases, with 20 bases between them. The DNA for the CDR3 is TGTGCCAGTAGTCTAAAAGGGCAGACAGCCTTCACAGATACGCAGTATTTT. The encoded protein is CASSLKGQTAFTDTQYF. Full variable domain (remainder filled in from reference TRBV19 and TRBJ2-3): DGGITQSPKYLFRKEGQNVTLSCEQNLNHDAMYWYRQDPGQGLRLIYYSQIVNDFQKGDIAEGYSVSREKKESFPLTVTSAQKNPTAFYLCASSLKGQTAFTDTQYFGPGTRLTVL.

V and J are TRBV9 and TRBJ2-3; D is perhaps TRBD1 (6 bases). V was shortened by 7 bases and J by 6 bases, with 21 bases between the two germline ends. Germline assignment: CDR1 SGDLS and CDR2 YYNGEE. The CDR3 has 15 amino acids. The CDR3 reads CASGRQGQNSDTQYF. The DNA of the CDR3 is TGTGCCAGCGGTCGCCAGGGGCAAAATTCTGATACGCAGTATTTT.

V and J are TRBV6-2 or TRBV6-3 and TRBJ2-5; a weak D match, TRBD1 (5 bases). The V end was cut by 2 bases, the J end by 1 base, with 11 bases between. The CDR3 spans 15 residues. Germline loops: CDR1 MNHEY, CDR2 SVGEGT. The DNA for the CDR3 is TGTGCCAGCAGTTACGACCAGGGCATCCAAGAGACCCAGTACTTC. The encoded protein is CASSYDQGIQETQYF.

This clone has only one observation. The CDR3 spells CATLYRPGNTIYF. CDR3 bases: TGTGCCACCCTTTACAGACCAGGAAACACCATATATTTT. The rearrangement links TRBV19 to TRBJ1-3; no clear D. CDR3 length: 13 amino acids. Germline lookup yields CDR1 LNHDA and CDR2 SQIVND (reference sequence). V lost 10 bases to trimming and J lost 4 bases, with 14 bases between them.

J is TRBJ2-5 and V is TRBV2; a possible D gene is TRBD1 (5 bases). The length of the CDR3 is 12 residues. Germline V gene sequence: CDR1 SNHLY, CDR2 FYNNEI. V lost 10 bases and J lost 2, with 11 bases in between. DNA of the CDR3: TGTGCCATCAACAGGCGGCAAGAGACCCAGTACTTC. This gives the protein CAINRRQETQYF.

The gene calls are TRBV7-9 and TRBJ1-2; no reliable D call. From germline, CDR1 is SEHNR and CDR2 FQNEAQ (reference sequence). V was cut by 5 bases and J by 3 bases, with 10 bases left in between. CDR3 length: 13 residues. The CDR3 region has the DNA TGTGCCAGCAGCCCACGGGAGGACTATGGCTACACCTTC. Protein sequence: CASSPREDYGYTF.

This clone has only one observation. V is TRBV19 and J is TRBJ1-2, with TRBD1 as a possible D gene (6 bases). The germline CDR1 and CDR2 sequences are LNHDA and SQIVND (reference sequence). V shed 7 bases and J shed 6 bases, with 18 bases lying between them. This CDR3 is built from 14 residues. CDR3: CASTPGQLGHGYTF. DNA for the CDR3: TGTGCCAGTACTCCTGGACAGCTTGGACATGGCTACACCTTC.

The chain combines TRBV7-2 with TRBJ2-4, with 7 bases matching TRBD2. After removal of 2 bases from V and 3 bases from J, the junction contained 10 bases not matched to a gene. The length of the CDR3 is 17 residues. The germline gives CDR1 SGHTA, CDR2 FQGNSA. The chain's CDR3 is CASSLSLGPSGKNIQYF. The CDR3 bases are TGTGCCAGCAGCTTAAGTCTGGGCCCTAGCGGCAAAAACATTCAGTACTTC.

There are a few counts of this clone. The J gene is TRBJ1-6, the V gene TRBV5-1; maybe TRBD1 (5 bases). CDR1 is SGHRS and CDR2 is YFSETQ in the germline V gene. This CDR3 spans 16 amino acids. Trimming cost V 0 bases and J 2 bases, with 9 bases left between them. This CDR3 reads CASSLGTSTYNSPLHF. DNA of the CDR3: TGCGCCAGCAGCTTGGGGACAAGTACCTATAATTCACCCCTCCACTTT.